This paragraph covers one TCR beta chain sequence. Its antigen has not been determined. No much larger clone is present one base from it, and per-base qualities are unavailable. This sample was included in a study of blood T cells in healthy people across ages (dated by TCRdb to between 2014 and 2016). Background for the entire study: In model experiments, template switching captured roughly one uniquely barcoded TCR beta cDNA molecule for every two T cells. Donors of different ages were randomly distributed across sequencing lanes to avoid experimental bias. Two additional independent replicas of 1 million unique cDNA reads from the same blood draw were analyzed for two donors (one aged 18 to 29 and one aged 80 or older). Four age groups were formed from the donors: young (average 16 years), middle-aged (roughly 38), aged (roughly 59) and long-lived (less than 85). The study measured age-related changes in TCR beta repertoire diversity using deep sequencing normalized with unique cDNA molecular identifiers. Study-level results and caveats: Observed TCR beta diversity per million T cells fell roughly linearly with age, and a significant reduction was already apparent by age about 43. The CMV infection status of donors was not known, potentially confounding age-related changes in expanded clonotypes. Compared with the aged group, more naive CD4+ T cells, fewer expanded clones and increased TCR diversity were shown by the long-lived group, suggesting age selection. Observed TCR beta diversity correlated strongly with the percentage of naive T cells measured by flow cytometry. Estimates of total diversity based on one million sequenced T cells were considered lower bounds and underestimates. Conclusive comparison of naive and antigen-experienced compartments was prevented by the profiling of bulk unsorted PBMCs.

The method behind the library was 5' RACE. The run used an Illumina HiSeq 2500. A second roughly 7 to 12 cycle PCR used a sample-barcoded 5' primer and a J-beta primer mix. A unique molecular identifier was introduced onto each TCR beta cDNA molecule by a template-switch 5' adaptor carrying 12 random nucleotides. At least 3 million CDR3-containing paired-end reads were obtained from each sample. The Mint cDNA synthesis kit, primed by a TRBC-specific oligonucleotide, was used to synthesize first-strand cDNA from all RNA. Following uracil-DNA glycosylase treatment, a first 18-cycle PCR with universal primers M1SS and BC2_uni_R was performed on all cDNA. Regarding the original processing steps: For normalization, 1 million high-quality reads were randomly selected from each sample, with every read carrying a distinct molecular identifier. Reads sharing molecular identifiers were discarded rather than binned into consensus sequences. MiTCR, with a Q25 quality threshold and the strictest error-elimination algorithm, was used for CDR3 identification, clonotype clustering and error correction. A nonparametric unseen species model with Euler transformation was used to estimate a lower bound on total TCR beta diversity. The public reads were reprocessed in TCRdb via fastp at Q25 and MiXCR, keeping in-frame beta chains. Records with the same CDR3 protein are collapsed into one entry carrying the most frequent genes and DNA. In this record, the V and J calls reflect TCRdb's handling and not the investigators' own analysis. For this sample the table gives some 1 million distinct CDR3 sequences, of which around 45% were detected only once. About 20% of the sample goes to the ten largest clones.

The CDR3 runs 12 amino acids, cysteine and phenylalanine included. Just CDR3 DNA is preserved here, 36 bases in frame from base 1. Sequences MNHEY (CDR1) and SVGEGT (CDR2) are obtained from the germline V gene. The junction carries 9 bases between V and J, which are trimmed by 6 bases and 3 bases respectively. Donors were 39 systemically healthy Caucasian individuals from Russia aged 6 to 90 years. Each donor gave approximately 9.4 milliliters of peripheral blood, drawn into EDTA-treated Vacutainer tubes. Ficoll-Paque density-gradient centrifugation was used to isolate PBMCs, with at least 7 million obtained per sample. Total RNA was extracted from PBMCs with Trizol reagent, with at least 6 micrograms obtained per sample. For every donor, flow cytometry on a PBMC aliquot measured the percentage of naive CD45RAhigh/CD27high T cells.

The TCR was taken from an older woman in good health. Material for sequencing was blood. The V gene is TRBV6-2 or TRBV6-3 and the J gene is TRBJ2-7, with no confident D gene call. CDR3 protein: CASRTSIYEQYF. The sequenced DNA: TGTGCCAGCAGAACTTCAATCTACGAGCAGTACTTC.